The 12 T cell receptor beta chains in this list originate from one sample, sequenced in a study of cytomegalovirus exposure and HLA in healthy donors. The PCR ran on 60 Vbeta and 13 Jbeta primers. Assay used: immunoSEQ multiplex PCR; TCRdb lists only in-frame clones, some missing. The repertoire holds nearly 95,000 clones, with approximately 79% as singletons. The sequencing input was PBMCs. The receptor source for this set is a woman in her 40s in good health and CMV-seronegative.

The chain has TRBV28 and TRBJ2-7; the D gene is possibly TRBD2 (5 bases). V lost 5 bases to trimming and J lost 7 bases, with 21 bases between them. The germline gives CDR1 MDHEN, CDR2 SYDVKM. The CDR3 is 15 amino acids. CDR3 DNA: TGTGCCAGCAGTCCGACGAGGGCCTTGGCAGGAGAGCAGTACTTC. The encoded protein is CASSPTRALAGEQYF.

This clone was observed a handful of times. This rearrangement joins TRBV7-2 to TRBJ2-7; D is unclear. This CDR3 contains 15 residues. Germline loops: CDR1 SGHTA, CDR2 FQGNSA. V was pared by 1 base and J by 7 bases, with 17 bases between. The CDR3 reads CASSLVATQPREQYF. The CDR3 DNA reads TGTGCCAGCAGCTTAGTTGCCACCCAACCGCGGGAGCAGTACTTC. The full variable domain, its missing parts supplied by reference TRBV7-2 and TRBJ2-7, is GAGVSQSPSNKVTEKGKDVELRCDPISGHTALYWYRQSLGQGLEFLIYFQGNSAPDKSGLPSDRFSAERTGGSVSTLTIQRTQQEDSAVYLCASSLVATQPREQYFGPGTRLTVT.

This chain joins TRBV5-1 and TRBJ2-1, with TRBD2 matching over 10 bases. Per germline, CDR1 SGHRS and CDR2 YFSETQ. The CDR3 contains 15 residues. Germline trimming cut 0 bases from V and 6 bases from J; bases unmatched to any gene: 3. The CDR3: CASSLGLAGVNEQFF. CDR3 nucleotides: TGCGCCAGCAGCTTGGGGCTAGCGGGGGTCAATGAGCAGTTCTTC.

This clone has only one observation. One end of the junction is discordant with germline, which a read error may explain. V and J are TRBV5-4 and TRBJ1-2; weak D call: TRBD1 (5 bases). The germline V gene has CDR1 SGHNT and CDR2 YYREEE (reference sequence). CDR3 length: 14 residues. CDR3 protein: CASSLTSRASLLFF. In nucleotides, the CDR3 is TGTGCCAGCAGCTTGACGTCCAGGGCCTCGTTACTCTTCTTC.

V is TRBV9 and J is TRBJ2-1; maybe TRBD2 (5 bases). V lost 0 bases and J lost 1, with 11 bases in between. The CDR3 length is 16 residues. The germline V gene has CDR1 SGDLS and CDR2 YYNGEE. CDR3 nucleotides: TGTGCCAGCAGCGTAGGGGCGGGTCGGTCCTACAATGAGCAGTTCTTC. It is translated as CASSVGAGRSYNEQFF.

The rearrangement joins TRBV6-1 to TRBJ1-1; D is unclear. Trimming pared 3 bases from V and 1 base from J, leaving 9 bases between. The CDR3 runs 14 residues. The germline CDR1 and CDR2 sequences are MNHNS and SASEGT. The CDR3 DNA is TGTGCCAGCAGTGATGTTCCGAGGAACACTGAAGCTTTCTTT. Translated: CASSDVPRNTEAFF.

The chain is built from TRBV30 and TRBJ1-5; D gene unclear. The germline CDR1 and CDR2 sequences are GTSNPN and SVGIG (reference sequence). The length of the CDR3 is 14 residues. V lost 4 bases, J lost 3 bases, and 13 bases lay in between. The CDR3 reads CAWKGREINQPQHF. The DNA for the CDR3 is TGTGCCTGGAAGGGCCGGGAAATCAATCAGCCCCAGCATTTT.

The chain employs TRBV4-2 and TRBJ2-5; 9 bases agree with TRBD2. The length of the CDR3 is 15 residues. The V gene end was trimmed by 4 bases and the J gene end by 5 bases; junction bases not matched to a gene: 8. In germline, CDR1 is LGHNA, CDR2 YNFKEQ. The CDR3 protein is CASSLGGGGAETQYF. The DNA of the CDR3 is TGTGCCAGCAGCCTCGGCGGCGGGGGGGCGGAGACCCAGTACTTC.

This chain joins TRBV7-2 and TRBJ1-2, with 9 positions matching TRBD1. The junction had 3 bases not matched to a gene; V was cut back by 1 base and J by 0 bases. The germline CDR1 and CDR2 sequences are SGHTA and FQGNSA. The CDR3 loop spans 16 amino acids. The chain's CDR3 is CASSLGDRESNYGYTF. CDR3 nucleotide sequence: TGTGCCAGCAGCTTAGGGGACAGGGAATCTAACTATGGCTACACCTTC.

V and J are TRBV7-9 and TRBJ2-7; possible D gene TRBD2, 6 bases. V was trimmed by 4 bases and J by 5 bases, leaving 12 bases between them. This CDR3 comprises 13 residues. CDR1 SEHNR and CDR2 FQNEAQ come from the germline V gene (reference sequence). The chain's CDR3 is CASSSETGDEQYF. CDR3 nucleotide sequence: TGTGCCAGCAGCTCCGAGACGGGGGACGAGCAGTACTTC.

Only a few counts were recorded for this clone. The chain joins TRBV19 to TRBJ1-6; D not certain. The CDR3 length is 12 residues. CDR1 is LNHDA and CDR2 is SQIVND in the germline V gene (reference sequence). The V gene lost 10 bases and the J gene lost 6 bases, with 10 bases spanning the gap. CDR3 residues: CATRSGNSPLHF. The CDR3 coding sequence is TGTGCCACCAGGTCCGGTAATTCACCCCTCCACTTT.

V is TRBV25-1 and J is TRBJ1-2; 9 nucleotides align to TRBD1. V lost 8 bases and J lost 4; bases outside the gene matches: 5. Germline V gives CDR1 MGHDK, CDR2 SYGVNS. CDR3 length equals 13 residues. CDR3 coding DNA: TGTGCCAGCGGGGTGACAGGGGGCTATGGCTACACCTTC. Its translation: CASGVTGGYGYTF.